The sequence of this TCR beta chain was determined in a study of cytomegalovirus exposure and HLA in healthy donors. In nominal health when sampled, donors likely had unrecorded immune exposures nonetheless. Details on this clone: Antigen unknown.

PCR employed 60 Vbeta and 13 Jbeta primers. The assay was immunoSEQ multiplex PCR, and TCRdb's table has in-frame clones only and misses some. The table records more than 150,000 clones, around 75% of them present only once. Germline V gene lookup returns CDR1 MDHEN and CDR2 SYDVKM. The CDR3 sequence is 16 residues long. V gave up 4 bases and J gave up 4 bases, with 19 bases separating them. Findings and caveats of the study: Common viral pathogens (according to a later analysis) appeared linked to several of the most significant clusters. Among TCR sequences, most were rare, though some public TCRs appeared in many donors. An analysis done earlier found most TCR beta V segments productive about 87% or about 30% of the time.

The TCR comes from a man between 40 and 49 years old in good health and CMV-seropositive. The specimen sequenced was PBMCs. This chain links TRBV28 with TRBJ1-2, with D perhaps matching TRBD1 (6 bases). CDR3 nucleotides: TGTGCCAGCAGTTCCACTGCCGACAGGAGTTCCTATGGCTACACCTTC. Residues: CASSSTADRSSYGYTF.